The clone carrying this T cell receptor (beta chain) came up many times. What it binds is not known. CDR1 is MDHEN, CDR2 SYDVKM, per germline. This CDR3 region has 13 residues. V shed 11 bases and J shed 0 bases, with 11 bases lying between them. These data come from a study of T cells after yellow fever vaccination. Study-level background: Low-cell-number fractions were prepared with SMART-Seq v4 Ultra Low Input.

General study points: Bulk-population clonotypes that are abundant could appear as contaminants in FACS-sorted repertoires. Few clonotypes appeared in both CD4 and CD8 compartments.

Each CDR3 protein is one row after TCRdb ran MiXCR on the 5' RACE reads. The sample lists 450,000 to 650,000 distinct CDR3 sequences; less than 15% were seen once. Sample: PBMCs, taken on the day of the yellow fever booster vaccination. The clonotype was recovered from a man aged 25-45 years who received the YFV17D yellow fever vaccine. This rearrangement joins TRBV28 to TRBJ2-1; no firm D call. The CDR3 DNA reads as TGTGCCTCTCGCCAGAGCTCCTACAATGAGCAGTTCTTC. This encodes CASRQSSYNEQFF.